These 32 T cell receptor beta chains were all obtained from the same sample, sequenced in a study of beta chain features in type 1 diabetes. General study findings and limits: Shorter TCRB CDR3s, moderately but significantly so, marked every one of the four CD4+ subsets in Type 1 diabetes patients.

Their antigen targets remain unknown. The entirety of the isolated RNA underwent reverse transcription, so expressed TCRB transcripts were sequenced. TCRdb's copy holds only in-frame clones and misses some; the assay was immunoSEQ multiplex PCR. The sample has 250,000 or so clones, around 20% seen once. The sample consisted of naive CD4+ T cells from blood. The receptors stem from a woman in her forties with type 1 diabetes.

This clone has only a few counts. V is TRBV5-1 and J is TRBJ2-3, with 8 nucleotides matching TRBD2. Germline V gene sequence: CDR1 SGHRS, CDR2 YFSETQ. The CDR3 loop spans 16 amino acids. V gave up 6 bases and J gave up 2 bases; unmatched junction bases: 11. The CDR3 protein is CASNPGGASSTDTQYF. The CDR3 nucleotides read TGCGCCAGCAACCCGGGGGGGGCCTCGTCCACAGATACGCAGTATTTT.

This clone was observed a few times. This chain joins TRBV7-3 and TRBJ2-3, with 11 bases aligning to TRBD1. This CDR3 region has 14 residues. The germline gives CDR1 SGHTA, CDR2 FQGTGA. Unmatched junction bases numbered 4, after V lost 5 bases and J lost 6 bases. The CDR3, as DNA: TGTGCCAGCAGCGACGGACAGGGGGCCGATACGCAGTATTTT. It translates to CASSDGQGADTQYF.

This chain links TRBV2 with TRBJ2-1, with D tentatively TRBD2 (5 bases). V shed 8 bases and J shed 6 bases, with 11 bases lying between them. The CDR3 totals 12 residues. Germline values: CDR1 SNHLY, CDR2 FYNNEI. CDR3 region: CASGTGFNEQFF. CDR3 nucleotide sequence: TGTGCCAGCGGCACGGGGTTCAATGAGCAGTTCTTC.

The rearrangement uses TRBV5-1 and TRBJ2-5, with a tentative D call TRBD1 (6 bases). The germline V and J ends were trimmed by 0 bases and 4 bases, with 10 bases remaining between them. CDR1 and CDR2 (germline): SGHRS, YFSETQ. The CDR3 totals 14 residues. CDR3 loop: CASSLDRVGETQYF. CDR3 nucleotide sequence: TGCGCCAGCAGCTTGGACAGGGTAGGAGAGACCCAGTACTTC.

The chain is built from TRBV4-1 and TRBJ2-3, with TRBD2 as a possible D gene (5 bases). The CDR3 consists of 15 residues. Germline loops: CDR1 MGHRA, CDR2 YSYEKL. V lost 0 bases and J 1 base, leaving 8 bases between the germline ends. For the CDR3, the DNA is TGCGCCAGCAGCCAAGAAGGGAGCGGCACAGATACGCAGTATTTT. Translated: CASSQEGSGTDTQYF.

In this sample, this clone turned up a few times. The chain is built from TRBV9 and TRBJ2-1; 7 bases match TRBD1. J gave up 6 bases and V 0 bases, and 6 bases lay outside the gene matches. Per germline, CDR1 SGDLS and CDR2 YYNGEE. The CDR3 is made up of 15 amino acids. CDR3 sequence: CASSVEGAMGNEQFF. The CDR3 DNA reads TGTGCCAGCAGCGTAGAGGGGGCTATGGGCAATGAGCAGTTCTTC.

This clone was found a few times. The chain is built from TRBV7-9 and TRBJ2-3, with D perhaps matching TRBD2 (5 bases). The CDR3 is made up of 16 amino acids. Germline V gene sequence: CDR1 SEHNR, CDR2 FQNEAQ (reference sequence). V was trimmed by 1 base and J by 4 bases, leaving 15 bases between them. The CDR3 DNA is TGTGCCAGCAGCTTAGAGAAGGCGCGGGTCCCAGATACGCAGTATTTT. This gives the protein CASSLEKARVPDTQYF.

A few counts support this clone. The chain combines TRBV28 with TRBJ2-1; D may be TRBD1 (6 bases). V gave up 2 bases and J gave up 10 bases, with 21 bases separating them. Germline CDR1 is MDHEN and CDR2 is SYDVKM. This CDR3 is 16 amino acids long. In nucleotides, the CDR3 is TGTGCCAGCAGTTTAAAACCGGGACAAACGATGAGGGAGCAGTTCTTC. Amino acids: CASSLKPGQTMREQFF.

The chain recombines TRBV19 with TRBJ1-2; D is uncertain. The V end was cut by 3 bases, the J end by 1 base, with 9 bases between. Germline V lookup: CDR1 LNHDA, CDR2 SQIVND (reference sequence). This CDR3 contains 14 residues. This CDR3 reads CASSIPGVNYGYTF. CDR3 sequence (DNA): TGTGCCAGTAGTATCCCCGGAGTTAACTATGGCTACACCTTC.

This clone was seen once. The DNA of the CDR3 is TGTGCCAGCTCACCACGTCCAGGACTAGCTTACAATGAGCAGTTCTTC. Encoded protein: CASSPRPGLAYNEQFF. The chain joins TRBV18 to TRBJ2-1; TRBD2 aligns across 8 bases. CDR1 and CDR2 from the germline V gene are KGHSH and LQKENI. This CDR3 comprises 16 residues. J was trimmed by 4 bases and V by 1 base; bases with no gene match: 6.

The chain carries TRBV7-2 and TRBJ2-7; a weak D match, TRBD1 (6 bases). From germline, CDR1 is SGHTA and CDR2 FQGNSA. V was trimmed by 6 bases and J by 2 bases, leaving 14 bases between them. The CDR3 has 14 residues. The CDR3 region has the DNA TGTGCCAGCAGTTTTTACAGGGACACCTACGAGCAGTACTTC. Encoded protein: CASSFYRDTYEQYF.

CDR3 amino acids: CASSGEIYNEQFF. The CDR3 coding sequence is TGTGCCAGTAGCGGGGAGATCTACAATGAGCAGTTCTTC. This chain joins TRBV19 and TRBJ2-1, with TRBD2 as a possible D gene (5 bases). Germline V gene lookup returns CDR1 LNHDA and CDR2 SQIVND (reference sequence). Trimming removed 6 bases from V and 3 bases from J, with 9 bases in between. This CDR3 region has 13 residues.

This chain links TRBV7-9 with TRBJ1-1; 7 positions match TRBD1. The trim removed 1 base at V and 3 bases at J, leaving 5 bases unmatched. Germline CDR1 is SEHNR and CDR2 is FQNEAQ (reference sequence). The CDR3 extends over 15 amino acids. CDR3 bases: TGTGCCAGCAGCTTAGAGGGGGCGCGAGACACTGAAGCTTTCTTT. Amino acids: CASSLEGARDTEAFF.

This clone was observed a few times. The chain links TRBV29-1 to TRBJ1-2; TRBD1 agrees at 9 bases. Looked up from germline, CDR1 is SQVTM and CDR2 is ANQGSEA. Trimming removed 6 bases from V and 4 bases from J; junction bases left unmatched: 6. This CDR3 has 13 amino acids. The chain's CDR3 is CSVRDRASYGYTF. CDR3 coding DNA: TGCAGCGTGAGGGACAGGGCGAGCTATGGCTACACCTTC.

This clone was detected a few times. This chain links TRBV25-1 with TRBJ2-3; TRBD1 aligns across 10 bases. J was trimmed by 6 bases and V by 5 bases; bases with no gene match: 5. Germline-derived CDR1 and CDR2 are MGHDK and SYGVNS. The CDR3 is 14 amino acids. CDR3 amino acids: CASSRRQGADTQYF. Here the CDR3 DNA reads TGTGCCAGCAGTCGACGACAGGGGGCGGATACGCAGTATTTT. The entire variable domain, with the rest obtained from reference TRBV25-1 and TRBJ2-3, is as follows: EADIYQTPRYLVIGTGKKITLECSQTMGHDKMYWYQQDPGMELHLIHYSYGVNSTEKGDLSSESTVSRIRTEHFPLTLESARPSHTSQYLCASSRRQGADTQYFGPGTRLTVL.

This clone was detected a few times. The chain joins TRBV7-3 to TRBJ1-1; TRBD1 matches 8 bases. The germline V gene has CDR1 SGHTA and CDR2 FQGTGA. Trimming removed 2 bases from V and 1 base from J; junction bases left unmatched: 6. The CDR3 loop spans 16 amino acids. The CDR3 here is CASSLLAGGANTEAFF. The DNA for the CDR3 is TGTGCCAGCAGCTTACTGGCAGGGGGCGCGAACACTGAAGCTTTCTTT.

The chain has TRBV6-5 and TRBJ1-1; no definite D call. The CDR3 is 13 amino acids. Trimming shortened V by 6 bases and J by 6 bases, and 14 bases separated the two germline ends. Germline V CDR1 and CDR2: MNHEY, SVGAGI. The CDR3 coding sequence is TGTGCCAGCAGGCGTACTCCTGCCCCTGAAGCTTTCTTT. Protein sequence: CASRRTPAPEAFF.

The chain recombines TRBV5-1 with TRBJ2-7, with 16 bases matching TRBD2. V shed 4 bases and J 6 bases; nucleotides not matched to a gene: 10. Germline V gene sequence: CDR1 SGHRS, CDR2 YFSETQ. The CDR3 extends over 17 amino acids. CDR3 sequence (DNA): TGCGCCAGCAGCAGGGGACTAGCGGGAGGGGACTTGGGCGAGCAGTACTTC. Translated: CASSRGLAGGDLGEQYF.

The V gene is TRBV19, the J gene TRBJ1-1, with D unclear. The CDR3 has 14 amino acids. In germline, CDR1 is LNHDA, CDR2 SQIVND (reference sequence). The ends were cut back, 7 bases at V and 0 bases at J, with 12 bases in the middle. The CDR3 DNA is TGTGCCAGTACGAGGGCAGAAATGAACACTGAAGCTTTCTTT. Amino acid sequence: CASTRAEMNTEAFF.

Note on this clone: This sample also contains other DNA sequences that code for the same CDR3. The chain employs TRBV30 and TRBJ2-7; TRBD1 aligns across 10 bases. Germline V gene data show CDR1 as GTSNPN and CDR2 as SVGIG (reference sequence). The CDR3 covers 13 residues. With 3 bases clipped from V and 4 bases from J, the junction kept 3 bases outside the gene matches. The CDR3 region is CAWSSDRGYEQYF. CDR3 nucleotide sequence: TGTGCCTGGAGCTCGGACAGGGGGTACGAGCAGTACTTC.

The chain combines TRBV18 with TRBJ2-4; 11 bases map to TRBD1. The V gene's germline CDR1 is KGHSH and CDR2 LQKENI. V lost 2 bases and J lost 6; bases outside the gene matches: 0. The CDR3 spans 14 residues. The CDR3 loop is CASSPGTGGNIQYF. The CDR3 nucleotides are TGTGCCAGCTCACCAGGGACAGGGGGAAACATTCAGTACTTC.

This clone has just a few counts. The genes are TRBV5-6 and TRBJ2-1, with a possible D match to TRBD2 (6 bases). V lost 3 bases, J lost 7 bases, and 11 bases lay in between. There are 13 residues in the CDR3. Germline CDR1 reads SGHDT; CDR2 reads YYEEEE. CDR3 sequence (DNA): TGTGCCAGCAGCTCCGGAGGGTTAAATGAGCAGTTCTTC. Amino acid sequence: CASSSGGLNEQFF.

The rearrangement joins TRBV7-9 to TRBJ1-4; D unresolved. The germline gives CDR1 SEHNR, CDR2 FQNEAQ (reference sequence). This CDR3 is built from 14 residues. V lost 1 base, J lost 8 bases, and 11 bases lay in between. In nucleotides, the CDR3 is TGTGCCAGCAGCTTAGACAGTTTTCACGAAAAACTGTTTTTT. It translates to CASSLDSFHEKLFF.

This clone was found once. This chain joins TRBV5-1 and TRBJ2-7; TRBD2 is a possible D gene (5 bases). The CDR3 has 13 residues. V lost 8 bases, J lost 0 bases, and 12 bases lay in between. CDR1 is SGHRS and CDR2 is YFSETQ in the germline V gene. The CDR3 sequence is CARPGGFSYEQYF. In DNA, the CDR3 is TGCGCCAGACCCGGAGGATTCTCCTACGAGCAGTACTTC.

This clone occurred a few times. The chain is built from TRBV7-9 and TRBJ2-1; the match to TRBD2 covers 7 bases. The germline gives CDR1 SEHNR, CDR2 FQNEAQ (reference sequence). V dropped 0 bases and J dropped 0; count of bases not matched to a gene: 8. The CDR3 totals 18 residues. The CDR3 DNA follows: TGTGCCAGCAGCTTAGCGCTGGGCGGGGGAAGCTCCTACAATGAGCAGTTCTTC. It codes for CASSLALGGGSSYNEQFF.

The genes are TRBV4-3 and TRBJ1-4; no definite D call. Germline V gives CDR1 LGHNA, CDR2 YSLEER. V was clipped by 7 bases and J by 3 bases, with 12 bases between them. This CDR3 is built from 14 residues. The DNA of the CDR3 is TGCGCCAGCACCCCTACGAGGGCTAATGAAAAACTGTTTTTT. Its translation is CASTPTRANEKLFF.

This clone showed up just once. The rearrangement uses TRBV6-5 and TRBJ1-1; D possibly corresponds to TRBD1 (5 bases). Germline V CDR1 and CDR2: MNHEY, SVGAGI. V was pared by 8 bases and J by 4 bases, with 20 bases between. CDR3 length equals 15 residues. CDR3 protein: CASVLQAGMPTEAFF. Written as DNA, the CDR3 is TGTGCCAGCGTTCTCCAGGCAGGGATGCCCACTGAAGCTTTCTTT.

This clone was detected a few times. The chain carries TRBV9 and TRBJ2-7; TRBD2 aligns across 9 bases. CDR1 is SGDLS, CDR2 YYNGEE, per germline. The ends lost 4 bases at V and 0 bases at J; junction bases unmatched: 14. The CDR3 length is 18 residues. The CDR3 reads CASSPTEPSGENSYEQYF. As DNA, the CDR3 is TGTGCCAGCAGCCCCACAGAACCTAGCGGGGAAAACTCCTACGAGCAGTACTTC.

The count of this clone is one. The chain joins TRBV7-9 to TRBJ2-1; possible D gene TRBD2, 6 bases. The length of the CDR3 is 14 residues. V lost 3 bases and J lost 6, with 12 bases in between. Germline V lookup: CDR1 SEHNR, CDR2 FQNEAQ (reference sequence). CDR3 loop: CASSFFALANEQFF. The CDR3 DNA sequence: TGTGCCAGCAGCTTTTTTGCACTAGCCAATGAGCAGTTCTTC.

This chain joins TRBV29-1 and TRBJ2-1; 9 bases are shared with TRBD1. With V trimmed by 8 bases and J by 10 bases, 12 bases remained unmatched. Germline CDR1 is SQVTM and CDR2 is ANQGSEA. The CDR3 consists of 13 residues. CDR3 sequence (DNA): TGCAGCACCAACAGGGGGCTTGGAGGAGAGCAGTTCTTC. Its protein is CSTNRGLGGEQFF.

The gene calls are TRBV28 and TRBJ2-3, with D possibly being TRBD2 (7 bases). The CDR3 is 13 residues long. Germline values: CDR1 MDHEN, CDR2 SYDVKM. The V end was cut by 8 bases, the J end by 4 bases, with 13 bases between. CDR3 in DNA: TGTGCCAGCCGAAGGGGGGGAGCAGATACGCAGTATTTT. Its protein is CASRRGGADTQYF.

The chain uses TRBV10-2 and TRBJ1-2, with 9 bases that match TRBD1. The CDR3 spans 14 residues. V shed 8 bases and J 5 bases; nucleotides not matched to a gene: 9. In germline, CDR1 is WSHSY, CDR2 SAAADI. CDR3 DNA sequence: TGCGCCAGCGGGACGGGACAGGGCTATTATGGCTACACCTTC. Translating it yields CASGTGQGYYGYTF.